Here is one TCR beta chain with its context. CDR3 length equals 14 residues. CDR1 and CDR2 (germline): MNHEY, SVGEGT. With 5 bases clipped from V and 6 bases from J, the junction kept 7 bases outside the gene matches. Sequenced by immunoSEQ multiplex PCR; TCRdb stores in-frame clones only, minus some. Of roughly 150,000 clones in the sample, under 90% were seen once. The data originate from a study of blood T cell repertoires in COVID-19. This TCR was recovered from a woman aged 80 or over with acute or convalescent COVID-19. This chain joins TRBV6-2 or TRBV6-3 and TRBJ2-1; 7 nucleotides line up with TRBD2. Sequenced sample: peripheral blood. CDR3 in amino acids: CASSRAGEFNEQFF. In nucleotides, the CDR3 is TGTGCCAGCAGTAGGGCGGGAGAGTTCAATGAGCAGTTCTTC.